This T cell receptor (beta chain) was documented in a study of shared clonotypes between healthy human individuals. Study results and caveats: A generally larger estimated richness was seen in naive subsets than in memory subsets. Only blood samples were collected, and tissue repertoires likely differ.

The method was immunoSEQ multiplex PCR; TCRdb's version includes in-frame clones alone and lacks a portion of them. Of fewer than 2.5 million clones in the sample, over 85% are singletons; the top ten hold about 0.39%. V was pared by 6 bases and J by 6 bases, with 14 bases of the junction left unmatched. The CDR3 is 15 residues long. Germline CDR1 reads SNHLY; CDR2 reads FYNNEI. To note about this clone: Antigen specificity is unknown.

The sequenced sample consisted of naive CD4+ T cells from PBMCs. The subset is: CD45RA+ positively selected. The receptor's source is a man between 18 and 29 years old in good health. Some clones in this sample may be carry-over from other donors' samples. The chain links TRBV2 to TRBJ2-7, with 7 nucleotides matching TRBD2. The chain's CDR3 is CASREELANRGEQYF. The CDR3 DNA follows: TGTGCCAGCAGGGAGGAACTAGCGAACCGGGGCGAGCAGTACTTC. The full variable domain, rest sourced from reference TRBV2 and TRBJ2-7, is EPEVTQTPSHQVTQMGQEVILRCVPISNHLYFYWYRQILGQKVEFLVSFYNNEISEKSEIFDDQFSVERPDGSNFTLKIRSTKLEDSAMYFCASREELANRGEQYFGPGTRLTVT.